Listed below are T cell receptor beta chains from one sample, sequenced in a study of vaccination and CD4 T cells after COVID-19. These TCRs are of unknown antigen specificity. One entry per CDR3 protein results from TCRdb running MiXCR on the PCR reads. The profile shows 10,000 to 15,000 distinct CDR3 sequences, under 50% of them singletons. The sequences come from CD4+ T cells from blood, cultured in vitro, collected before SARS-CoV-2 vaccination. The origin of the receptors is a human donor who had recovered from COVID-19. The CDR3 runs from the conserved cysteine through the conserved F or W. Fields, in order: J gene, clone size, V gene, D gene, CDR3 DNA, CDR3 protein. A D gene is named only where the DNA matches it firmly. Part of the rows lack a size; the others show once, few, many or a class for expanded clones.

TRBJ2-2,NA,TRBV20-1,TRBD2,TGCAGTGCTCACCCGGGGGGGGGCCGGGACACCGGGGAGCTGTTTTTT,CSAHPGGGRDTGELFF
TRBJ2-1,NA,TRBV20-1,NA,TGCAGTGCTAGGTTGGAACTAGGATACAATGAGCAGTTCTTC,CSARLELGYNEQFF
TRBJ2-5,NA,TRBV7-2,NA,TGTGCCAGCAGCTTAGCATCAGGGGTCATTGAGACCCAGTACTTC,CASSLASGVIETQYF
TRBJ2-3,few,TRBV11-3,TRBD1,TGTGCCAGCAGCACCCGACAGGGGGCGGGCACAGATACGCAGTATTTT,CASSTRQGAGTDTQYF
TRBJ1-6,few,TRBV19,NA,TGTGCCAGTAGCGCCAACACGGACAGCCTGGGTTATTCACCCCTCCACTTT,CASSANTDSLGYSPLHF
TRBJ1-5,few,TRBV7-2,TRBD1,TGTGCCAGCAGCCCGGAATCGGACAGGACCCGGCCCCAGCATTTT,CASSPESDRTRPQHF
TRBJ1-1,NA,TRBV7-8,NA,TGTGCCAGCAACTCGAGACGGGAGTCGAACACTGAAGCTTTCTTT,CASNSRRESNTEAFF
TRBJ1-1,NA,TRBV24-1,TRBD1,TGTGCCACCAGATCCCGGGACAGCACTGAAGCTTTCTTT,CATRSRDSTEAFF
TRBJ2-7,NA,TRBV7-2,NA,TGTGCCAGCAGCTTGGCCGCGGGACCAACCCTCTACGAGCAGTACTTC,CASSLAAGPTLYEQYF
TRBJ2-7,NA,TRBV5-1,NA,TGCGCCAGCAGCTTCCAACAGAGCTACGAGCAGTACTTC,CASSFQQSYEQYF
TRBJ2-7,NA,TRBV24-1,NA,TGTGCCACCAGTGACTCGACAGTCCCCTACGAGCAGTACTTC,CATSDSTVPYEQYF
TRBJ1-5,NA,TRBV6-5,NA,TGTGCCAGCAGTTACCAGGGTAGCAATCAGCCCCAGCATTTT,CASSYQGSNQPQHF
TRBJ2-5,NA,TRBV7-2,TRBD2,TGTGCCAGCAGCTTGGTCCTACTAGCGGGAGGGCTAGGGGAGACCCAGTACTTC,CASSLVLLAGGLGETQYF
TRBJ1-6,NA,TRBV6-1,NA,TGTGCCAGCAGTCTAACGACTCTGGGTACGAATTCACCCCTCCACTTT,CASSLTTLGTNSPLHF
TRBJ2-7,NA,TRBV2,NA,TGTGCCACCTCCCCCGGTGAGGTGACCTACGAGCAGTACTTC,CATSPGEVTYEQYF